The 9 T cell receptor beta chains given below trace back to one sample, sequenced in a study of blood T cells in healthy people across ages. Sample-barcoded 5' priming and a J-beta primer mix drove a second PCR of roughly 6 to 12 cycles. MiXCR, applied by TCRdb to the 5' RACE reads, yields one record per CDR3 protein. The table records hundreds of thousands of distinct CDR3 sequences, less than 45% of them present only once. The specimen was blood. The receptor source for this set is an elderly man in good health.

The chain recombines TRBV11-1 with TRBJ2-1; D is unresolved. The CDR3 length is 13 residues. The V gene's germline CDR1 is SGHAT and CDR2 FQDESV (reference sequence). Between the trimmed V and J ends, which lost 5 bases and 7 bases, there was a span of 12 bases. CDR3 DNA: TGTGCCAGCAGCCCGGAACATTATAATGAGCAGTTCTTC. It codes for CASSPEHYNEQFF. Variable domain in full (rest from reference TRBV11-1 and TRBJ2-1): EAEVAQSPRYKITEKSQAVAFWCDPISGHATLYWYRQILGQGPELLVQFQDESVVDDSQLPKDRFSAERLKGVDSTLKIQPAELGDSAMYLCASSPEHYNEQFFGPGTRLTVL.

In regard to this clonotype: A much larger clone differs by one base, so this may be a read error. The J gene is TRBJ2-7, the V gene TRBV20-1; TRBD1 matches at 9 bases. The V gene end was trimmed by 6 bases and the J gene end by 3 bases; junction bases not matched to a gene: 6. There are 13 residues in the CDR3. Germline V gene lookup returns CDR1 DFQATT and CDR2 SNEGSKA (reference sequence). CDR3 coding DNA: TGCAGTGCACCACCGACAGGGGGCTACGAGCAGTACTTC. Translated, it gives CSAPPTGGYEQYF.

This rearrangement joins TRBV29-1 to TRBJ2-1; TRBD2 aligns across 12 bases. V dropped 3 bases and J dropped 5; count of bases not matched to a gene: 17. The germline CDR1 and CDR2 sequences are SQVTM and ANQGSEA. CDR3 length: 19 amino acids. The CDR3 region has the DNA TGCAGCGTTGACGATACGGGACTAGCGGGCAGCAACCCAAACAATGAGCAGTTCTTC. Amino acids: CSVDDTGLAGSNPNNEQFF.

Points on this clonotype: This could be a read error, since a much larger clone is one nucleotide away. V and J are TRBV3-1 and TRBJ2-5, with 12 bases aligning to TRBD2. Germline V gene lookup returns CDR1 LGHDT and CDR2 YNNKEL (reference sequence). V gave up 1 base and J gave up 11 bases; unmatched junction bases: 8. The CDR3 runs 15 residues. The CDR3, as DNA: TGTGCCAGCAGCCAAGGGACTAGCGGGGAAAATGAGCAGTACTTC. It codes for CASSQGTSGENEQYF.

The chain combines TRBV10-2 with TRBJ1-2; D is possibly TRBD1 (5 bases). The CDR3 sequence is 13 residues long. V lost 7 bases to trimming and J lost 8 bases, with 17 bases between them. Germline CDR1 WSHSY, CDR2 SAAADI. CDR3 sequence (DNA): TGCGCCAGCACTGCCGGGACGACGGGAGGCTACACCTTC. Translating it yields CASTAGTTGGYTF.

The V call is TRBV7-7, the J call TRBJ1-4, with a tentative D call TRBD1 (6 bases). Germline CDR1 and CDR2: SSHAT and FNYEAQ (reference sequence). Between the trimmed V and J ends, which lost 5 bases and 4 bases, there was a span of 11 bases. The CDR3 extends over 14 amino acids. The CDR3 region is CASSQGTLNEKLFF. Here the CDR3 DNA reads TGTGCCAGCAGCCAAGGGACACTTAATGAAAAACTGTTTTTT.

This clonotype occurred a few times. This chain connects TRBV7-2 to TRBJ2-5, with D tentatively TRBD1 or TRBD2 (5 bases each). Germline V gene lookup returns CDR1 SGHTA and CDR2 FQGNSA. The length of the CDR3 is 14 residues. V was cut by 5 bases and J by 1 base, with 11 bases left in between. CDR3 DNA sequence: TGTGCCAGCAGCCGGGGACGGCTCCAAGAGACCCAGTACTTC. Translating it yields CASSRGRLQETQYF.

This clonotype showed up just a few times. This rearrangement joins TRBV12-3 or TRBV12-4 to TRBJ1-1; 11 bases line up with TRBD1. The CDR3 has 15 amino acids. V dropped 5 bases and J dropped 8; count of bases not matched to a gene: 10. The CDR3 DNA follows: TGTGCCAGCAGTCCCTGGACAGGGGGCATTTCCGAAGCTTTCTTT. This translates into CASSPWTGGISEAFF.

Comments on this clonotype: Given a much more abundant clone one base away, this may be a read error. DNA for the CDR3: TGTGCCAGCAGTACAGTCCGAGCCTGGGGAGATACGCAGTATTTT. This encodes CASSTVRAWGDTQYF. The rearrangement links TRBV27 to TRBJ2-3; no clear D. Germline CDR1 MNHEY, CDR2 SMNVEV (reference sequence). CDR3 size: 15 residues. Trimming took off 5 bases at V and 5 bases at J, with 17 bases between the two ends.